This TCR beta chain was found in a study of shared clonotypes between healthy human individuals. CD45RA-negative memory and CD45RA+ naive subsets were split from the CD4+ cells. Whole-study findings and limits: Compared with memory subsets, naive subsets generally had larger estimated richness.

As to this clone: What it binds is not known.

There are 19 residues in the CDR3. Trimming stripped 0 bases from V and 0 bases from J, with 15 bases between. Germline V gene sequence: CDR1 LNHNV, CDR2 YYDKDF (reference sequence). Only in-frame clones appear in the TCRdb table, and some are missing; sequencing was by immunoSEQ multiplex PCR. Of about 1.1 million clones in the sample, around 77% are singletons; the top ten hold 0.85% to 1%. Specimen: memory CD4+ T cells from PBMCs. Indicated subset: CD45RA-negative fraction. V is TRBV15 and J is TRBJ2-6; D remains unclear. This TCR derives from a man younger than 35 in good health. Some clones in this sample may be carry-over from other donors' samples. CDR3 in DNA: TGTGCCACCAGCAGAGATCTGATCCGACTGTACTCTGGGGCCAACGTCCTGACTTTC. It specifies CATSRDLIRLYSGANVLTF.